The 28 T cell receptor beta chains in this list originate from one sample, sequenced in a study of Graves' ophthalmopathy and Graves' hyperthyroidism (dated by TCRdb to 2017 to 2018). The sample was run on an Illumina HiSeq 2000. TCR beta CDR3 regions were amplified from RNA transcripts for repertoire sequencing. HTBI primers and the Qiagen OneStep RT-PCR kit were used in a first-round RT-PCR, which was followed by a second-round multiplex PCR, size selection and purification. TCRdb reanalyzed the raw reads on its own, using fastp at Q25 for trimming and MiXCR for clone calling, and kept in-frame beta chains. A single entry per CDR3 protein holds the most common genes and DNA from its merged rows. The sample table contains about 700,000 distinct CDR3 sequences; only one count was recorded for about 44% of them. The ten largest clones capture approximately 43% of the sample. The sample comprised peripheral blood. All receptors derive from an adult man with Graves' ophthalmopathy.

The rearrangement links TRBV12-3 or TRBV12-4 to TRBJ2-7; 7 bases align to TRBD1. This CDR3 has 14 amino acids. J lost 1 base, V lost 5 bases, and 5 bases had no gene match. The CDR3 loop is CASSLQGQSYEQYF. The DNA for the CDR3 is TGTGCCAGCAGTCTACAGGGACAGTCCTACGAGCAGTACTTC.

The chain employs TRBV25-1 and TRBJ2-5, with TRBD2 matching over 7 bases. This CDR3 is 16 amino acids long. V was pared by 5 bases and J by 5 bases, with 14 bases of the junction left unmatched. From germline, CDR1 is MGHDK and CDR2 SYGVNS. The DNA of the CDR3 is TGTGCCAGCAGTTTATGGCGCGGGGAGGGGACGGAGACCCAGTACTTC. Encoded protein: CASSLWRGEGTETQYF.

CDR3 residues: CSVAGQGFEQFF. The DNA for the CDR3 is TGCAGCGTTGCGGGACAGGGGTTTGAGCAGTTCTTC. The V and J genes are TRBV29-1 and TRBJ2-1, with 10 positions matching TRBD1. CDR3 length equals 12 residues. The V gene end was trimmed by 4 bases and the J gene end by 9 bases; junction bases not matched to a gene: 3. Per germline, CDR1 SQVTM and CDR2 ANQGSEA.

This chain connects TRBV2 to TRBJ1-4, with 11 bases lining up with TRBD1. This CDR3 has 14 amino acids. Trimming cost V 7 bases and J 8 bases; bases outside gene matches: 6. Germline V lookup: CDR1 SNHLY, CDR2 FYNNEI. The CDR3 region has the DNA TGTGCCAGCACCGGGACAGGGGGTCGGGAAAAACTGTTTTTT. Translation gives CASTGTGGREKLFF.

This clonotype was seen a handful of times. V usage is TRBV7-6 and J usage is TRBJ2-2, with D perhaps TRBD1 (6 bases). Looked up from germline, CDR1 is SGHVS and CDR2 is FNYEAQ. CDR3 length: 16 amino acids. V lost 3 bases to trimming and J lost 1 base, with 12 bases between them. The CDR3: CASSFLYRENTGELFF. CDR3 coding DNA: TGTGCCAGCAGCTTCTTGTACAGGGAGAACACCGGGGAGCTGTTTTTT. The full variable domain, in which reference TRBV7-6 and TRBJ2-2 provide the parts outside the CDR3, is GAGVSQSPRYKVTKRGQDVALRCDPISGHVSLYWYRQALGQGPEFLTYFNYEAQQDKSGLPNDRFSAERPEGSISTLTIQRTEQRDSAMYRCASSFLYRENTGELFFGEGSRLTVL.

The chain joins TRBV20-1 to TRBJ1-5; D not resolved. The J call may be incorrect, as the DNA end agrees better with TRBJ2-3. In germline, CDR1 is DFQATT, CDR2 SNEGSKA (reference sequence). The CDR3 contains 13 residues. This CDR3 reads CSARDWINQPQYF. In DNA, the CDR3 is TGCAGTGCTAGAGATTGGATCAATCAGCCCCAGTATTTT.

The table lists this clonotype with many counts. V usage is TRBV15 and J usage is TRBJ1-3, with D possibly matching TRBD1 (5 bases). Germline V gene data show CDR1 as LNHNV and CDR2 as YYDKDF (reference sequence). V lost 3 bases and J lost 0, with 12 bases in between. The CDR3 contains 16 residues. The CDR3: CATSRAGTSSGNTIYF. Written as DNA, the CDR3 is TGTGCCACCAGCAGGGCCGGGACGAGCTCTGGAAACACCATATATTTT.

This clonotype was counted at least ten times. Because the CDR3 is missing its conserved closing phenylalanine or tryptophan, this is likely a read error. No DNA is shown, since the ends of the CDR3 on it are uncertain; the CDR3 is the one TCRdb lists. The rearrangement uses TRBV5-1 and TRBJ2-7; TRBD1, the table's D call, lacks a check against the DNA. Germline V gives CDR1 SGHRS, CDR2 YFSETQ. Ends included, the CDR3 has 10 residues. The CDR3 region is CASSSGQNMN.

The chain combines TRBV20-1 with TRBJ1-5; the match to TRBD1 covers 8 bases. Germline assignment: CDR1 DFQATT and CDR2 SNEGSKA (reference sequence). The CDR3 spans 14 residues. The ends lost 4 bases at V and 4 bases at J; junction bases unmatched: 6. The CDR3 coding sequence is TGCAGTGCTACAGGGGGCGGTGGAAATCAGCCCCAGCATTTT. Amino acid sequence: CSATGGGGNQPQHF.

In this sample, this clonotype turned up a few times. J is TRBJ2-3 and V is TRBV2; 7 bases fit TRBD1. The trim removed 8 bases at V and 6 bases at J, leaving 8 bases unmatched. This CDR3 contains 13 residues. The germline CDR1 and CDR2 sequences are SNHLY and FYNNEI. In nucleotides, the CDR3 is TGTGCCAGCGGGGACAGTCAGTGGGATACGCAGTATTTT. Translation: CASGDSQWDTQYF.

The chain is built from TRBV20-1 and TRBJ2-5; D gene unclear. Germline CDR1 reads DFQATT; CDR2 reads SNEGSKA (reference sequence). The ends were cut back, 5 bases at V and 4 bases at J, with 17 bases in the middle. This CDR3 spans 14 amino acids. The CDR3 spells CSAFSLQAGETQYF. The CDR3 DNA reads as TGCAGTGCTTTTAGTCTCCAGGCCGGAGAGACCCAGTACTTC.

This clonotype has a count of ten or more. J is TRBJ2-5 and V is TRBV29-1, with TRBD2 matching 8 bases. CDR1 is SQVTM and CDR2 is ANQGSEA in the germline V gene. CDR3 size: 14 residues. Trimming removed 3 bases from V and 6 bases from J; junction bases left unmatched: 9. Written as DNA, the CDR3 is TGCAGCGTTGACGCTAGCGGGCCTGGTAAGACCCAGTACTTC. The encoded protein is CSVDASGPGKTQYF.

This clonotype was observed a handful of times. This rearrangement joins TRBV11-2 to TRBJ2-7; 14 nucleotides match TRBD2. Germline trimming cut 5 bases from V and 7 bases from J; bases unmatched to any gene: 7. In germline, CDR1 is SGHAT, CDR2 FQNNGV. The CDR3 is made up of 15 amino acids. CDR3 amino acids: CASSPGTSGRQEQYF. CDR3 DNA: TGTGCCAGCAGCCCCGGGACTAGCGGGAGACAGGAGCAGTACTTC.

This sequence joins TRBV15 and TRBJ2-7; 7 bases match TRBD1. Germline V gene lookup returns CDR1 LNHNV and CDR2 YYDKDF (reference sequence). V trimming: 5 bases; J trimming: 0 bases; junction bases outside the gene matches: 7. CDR3 length: 15 amino acids. The CDR3 loop is CATSGGTVPSYEQYF. CDR3 sequence (DNA): TGTGCCACCAGCGGTGGGACAGTACCCTCCTACGAGCAGTACTTC.

This clonotype has ten or more counts. The chain recombines TRBV5-6 with TRBJ1-2; 8 nucleotides line up with TRBD1. Unmatched junction bases numbered 4, after V lost 5 bases and J lost 4 bases. Germline V gene data show CDR1 as SGHDT and CDR2 as YYEEEE. The CDR3 is made up of 13 amino acids. The DNA of the CDR3 is TGTGCCAGCAGACCGGACAGGGTCTATGGCTACACCTTC. This sequence encodes CASRPDRVYGYTF. The full variable domain, completed using reference TRBV5-6 and TRBJ1-2, is DAGVTQSPTHLIKTRGQQVTLRCSPKSGHDTVSWYQQALGQGPQFIFQYYEEEERQRGNFPDRFSGHQFPNYSSELNVNALLLGDSALYLCASRPDRVYGYTFGSGTRLTVV.

This clonotype was recorded once. The chain combines TRBV10-2 with TRBJ1-5; tentative D call: TRBD1 (5 bases). The germline V and J ends were trimmed by 0 bases and 5 bases, with 8 bases remaining between them. Germline V lookup: CDR1 WSHSY, CDR2 SAAADI. This CDR3 is built from 14 residues. The CDR3: CASSESGEYQPQHF. CDR3 coding DNA: TGCGCCAGCAGTGAGTCAGGGGAGTATCAGCCCCAGCATTTT.

The rearrangement joins TRBV20-1 to TRBJ1-5; D gene ambiguous. Germline lookup yields CDR1 DFQATT and CDR2 SNEGSKA (reference sequence). V was trimmed by 1 base and J by 0 bases, leaving 7 bases between them. The CDR3 has 14 residues. The CDR3 DNA reads TGCAGTGCTAGAGGGACTTATAGCAATCAGCCCCAGCATTTT. Translated, it gives CSARGTYSNQPQHF.

V usage is TRBV7-4 and J usage is TRBJ1-6, with a possible D match to TRBD1 (5 bases). In germline, CDR1 is SGHVT, CDR2 SQSDAQ. Trimming removed 2 bases from V and 9 bases from J, with 11 bases in between. The CDR3 has 14 amino acids. In nucleotides, the CDR3 is TGTGCCAGCAGCTTACAGGGTCTGCGTTCACCCCTCCACTTT. It is translated as CASSLQGLRSPLHF. Full variable domain (remainder filled in from reference TRBV7-4 and TRBJ1-6): GAGVSQSPRYKVAKRGRDVALRCDSISGHVTLYWYRQTLGQGSEVLTYSQSDAQRDKSGRPSGRFSAERPERSVSTLKIQRTEQGDSAVYLCASSLQGLRSPLHFGNGTRLTVT.

The chain carries TRBV7-9 and TRBJ1-1; D may be TRBD1 (5 bases). Deletions cut 5 bases from V and 4 bases from J, with 26 bases between. Germline V gives CDR1 SEHNR, CDR2 FQNEAQ (reference sequence). The CDR3 loop spans 18 amino acids. CDR3 DNA: TGTGCCAGCAGCCCAAAAACAGGACCGCCTTACGTGGGCACTGAAGCTTTCTTT. Translated, it gives CASSPKTGPPYVGTEAFF. Looking up the rest from reference TRBV7-9 and TRBJ1-1 gives the full variable domain: DTGVSQNPRHKITKRGQNVTFRCDPISEHNRLYWYRQTLGQGPEFLTYFQNEAQLEKSRLLSDRFSAERPKGSFSTLEIQRTEQGDSAMYLCASSPKTGPPYVGTEAFFGQGTRLTVV.

This clonotype was detected only once. The gene calls are TRBV2 and TRBJ1-5; 8 nucleotides align to TRBD1. The CDR3 covers 14 residues. Germline V gene sequence: CDR1 SNHLY, CDR2 FYNNEI. Trimming took 7 bases from V and 6 from J; bases not matched to a gene: 8. The CDR3 DNA is TGTGCCAGCACATCCGGGACAGGACCTCAGCCCCAGCATTTT. Its protein is CASTSGTGPQPQHF. The variable domain in full, with the rest retrieved from reference TRBV2 and TRBJ1-5, is EPEVTQTPSHQVTQMGQEVILRCVPISNHLYFYWYRQILGQKVEFLVSFYNNEISEKSEIFDDQFSVERPDGSNFTLKIRSTKLEDSAMYFCASTSGTGPQPQHFGDGTRLSIL.

This clonotype has only a few counts. V usage is TRBV9 and J usage is TRBJ1-3; D remains unclear. The CDR3 runs 14 residues. V shed 0 bases and J shed 5 bases, with 9 bases lying between them. CDR1 and CDR2 (germline): SGDLS, YYNGEE. For the CDR3, the DNA is TGTGCCAGCAGCGTAGGCGCAGACAGAAACACCATATATTTT. It translates to CASSVGADRNTIYF.

This clonotype was detected many times. The CDR3 sequence: CSVAFWGGYTF. In DNA, the CDR3 is TGCAGCGTTGCTTTTTGGGGCGGCTACACCTTC. The rearrangement joins TRBV29-1 to TRBJ1-2; D perhaps matches TRBD1 (5 bases). This CDR3 comprises 11 residues. The ends were cut back, 4 bases at V and 8 bases at J, with 11 bases in the middle. Germline lookup yields CDR1 SQVTM and CDR2 ANQGSEA. The full variable domain, its missing parts supplied by reference TRBV29-1 and TRBJ1-2, is SAVISQKPSRDICQRGTSLTIQCQVDSQVTMMFWYRQQPGQSLTLIATANQGSEATYESGFVIDKFPISRPNLTFSTLTVSNMSPEDSSIYLCSVAFWGGYTFGSGTRLTVV.

The chain combines TRBV7-2 with TRBJ2-7; D remains unclear. The CDR3 covers 13 residues. Trimming left V 5 bases short and J 7 bases short, with 15 bases between. Germline assignment: CDR1 SGHTA and CDR2 FQGNSA. CDR3: CASSPIGFREQYF. The CDR3 region has the DNA TGTGCCAGCAGCCCAATTGGGTTTCGAGAGCAGTACTTC. The full variable domain, its missing parts supplied by reference TRBV7-2 and TRBJ2-7, is GAGVSQSPSNKVTEKGKDVELRCDPISGHTALYWYRQSLGQGLEFLIYFQGNSAPDKSGLPSDRFSAERTGGSVSTLTIQRTQQEDSAVYLCASSPIGFREQYFGPGTRLTVT.

V gene TRBV25-1 combines with J gene TRBJ2-2, with D unresolved. Trimming took 7 bases from V and 2 from J, leaving 17 bases between them. CDR3 size: 16 residues. Germline V lookup: CDR1 MGHDK, CDR2 SYGVNS. Here the CDR3 DNA reads TGTGCCAGCACCAAAGACGAAAAGGTTAACACCGGGGAGCTGTTTTTT. Amino acids: CASTKDEKVNTGELFF.

Comment on this clonotype: A read error is possible here, since a much larger clone lies one base away. The CDR3, as DNA: TGTACCAGCAGCGAGAAAGACAGGGTCCACTATGGCTACACCTTC. It translates to CTSSEKDRVHYGYTF. The J gene is TRBJ1-2, the V gene TRBV7-9; 7 nucleotides match TRBD1. This CDR3 has 15 residues. The V gene's germline CDR1 is SEHNR and CDR2 FQNEAQ (reference sequence).

The chain combines TRBV19 with TRBJ1-2; the match to TRBD1 covers 7 bases. Germline V gives CDR1 LNHDA, CDR2 SQIVND (reference sequence). The CDR3 has 12 residues. J gave up 6 bases and V 6 bases, and 4 bases lay outside the gene matches. CDR3 sequence (DNA): TGTGCCAGTAGCCATGGACAGGATGGCTACACCTTC. Its protein product is CASSHGQDGYTF.

The chain combines TRBV5-6 with TRBJ2-7, with 7 positions matching TRBD1. V shed 4 bases, J shed 1 base, and the junction held 5 bases outside the gene matches. The CDR3 is 14 amino acids. Germline V gives CDR1 SGHDT, CDR2 YYEEEE. As DNA, the CDR3 is TGTGCCAGCAGCGCAGACAGGGTGTCCTACGAGCAGTACTTC. Protein: CASSADRVSYEQYF.

V usage is TRBV7-2 and J usage is TRBJ2-7; TRBD1 might be the D (6 bases). In germline, CDR1 is SGHTA, CDR2 FQGNSA. The V end was cut by 2 bases, the J end by 7 bases, with 15 bases between. The CDR3 is made up of 14 amino acids. As DNA, the CDR3 is TGTGCCAGCAGCTTATCCACAGACAGGAGTGAGCAGTACTTC. This codes for CASSLSTDRSEQYF.